This T cell receptor (beta chain) was retrieved from a study of cytomegalovirus exposure and HLA in healthy donors. Findings and limits, study-wide: There were under 200 TCR beta chains listed as cytomegalovirus-associated. A later analysis found that most CMV-associated TCR beta chains appeared HLA-restricted. Productive rates of about 90% or about 30% were seen for most TCR beta V segments in an earlier analysis. Rare sequences made up most TCRs, while some public TCRs were found in many donors.

PCR was performed using 60 Vbeta and 13 Jbeta primers. Clones were sequenced by immunoSEQ multiplex PCR, and TCRdb holds only the in-frame ones, with some missing. Found here are more than 95,000 clones, roughly 75% of them singletons; the top ten hold 1.5% to 2%. With regard to this clone: Its specificity is unknown.

Sequencing was carried out using PBMCs. This clonotype was obtained from a woman between 40 and 55 years old in good health and CMV-seronegative.

This chain's CDR3 is CASSLTGDLFEQYF. CDR3 nucleotide sequence: TGTGCCAGCAGCTTGACAGGGGATTTGTTTGAGCAGTACTTC. The rearrangement uses TRBV7-9 and TRBJ2-7, with 8 nucleotides matching TRBD1. Trimming cost V 3 bases and J 7 bases; bases outside gene matches: 8. Germline V gene data show CDR1 as SEHNR and CDR2 as FQNEAQ (reference sequence). This CDR3 is built from 14 residues.